The text below deals with one T cell receptor (beta chain). The antigen remains undetermined. What was sequenced were expressed TCRB transcripts, since all of the isolated RNA had been reverse transcribed. Samples of naive, central memory and regulatory T cells yielded a mean of about 3.6 million reads. Repertoires were generated with immunoSEQ multiplex PCR, while TCRdb's copy carries only in-frame clones and drops some. The sample holds 400,000 or so clones, 9.5% to 10% seen once. In total, each donor contributed a single heparinised blood draw that averaged about 100 mL. Populations obtained by sorting all exceeded 95% purity. This sample was included in a study of beta chain features in type 1 diabetes. Study conclusions and caveats: Patients with type 1 diabetes showed fewer VDJ junction insertions and more deletions. Moderately but significantly shorter TCRB CDR3s were found in Type 1 diabetes patients in all four CD4+ subsets.

The material sequenced was central memory CD4+ T cells from blood. The TCR comes from a man aged 25-40 years with type 1 diabetes.

CDR3 loop: CASRGGGHTGELFF. The DNA of the CDR3 is TGTGCCAGCAGGGGAGGGGGACACACCGGGGAGCTGTTTTTT. The chain joins TRBV9 to TRBJ2-2; possible D gene TRBD2, 7 bases. Germline V gene lookup returns CDR1 SGDLS and CDR2 YYNGEE. Trimming took 5 bases from V and 3 from J, leaving 11 bases between them. The CDR3 has 14 residues.